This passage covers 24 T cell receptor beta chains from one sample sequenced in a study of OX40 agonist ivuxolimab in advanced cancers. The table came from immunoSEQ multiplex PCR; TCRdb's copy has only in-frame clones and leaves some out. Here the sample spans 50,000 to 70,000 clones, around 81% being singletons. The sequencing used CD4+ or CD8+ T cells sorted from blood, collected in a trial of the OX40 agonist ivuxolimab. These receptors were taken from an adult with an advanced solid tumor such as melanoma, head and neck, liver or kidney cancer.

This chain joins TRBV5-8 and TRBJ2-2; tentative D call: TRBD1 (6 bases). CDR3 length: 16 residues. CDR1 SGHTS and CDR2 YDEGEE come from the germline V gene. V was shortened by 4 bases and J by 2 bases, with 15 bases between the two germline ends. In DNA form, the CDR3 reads TGTGCCAGCAGCATCCTACAGGGATTCAACACCGGGGAGCTGTTTTTT. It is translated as CASSILQGFNTGELFF.

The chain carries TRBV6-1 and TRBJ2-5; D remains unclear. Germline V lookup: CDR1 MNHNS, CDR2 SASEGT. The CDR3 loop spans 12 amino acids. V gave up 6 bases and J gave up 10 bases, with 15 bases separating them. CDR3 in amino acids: CASSPATFRQYF. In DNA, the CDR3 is TGTGCCAGCAGCCCTGCCACCTTCCGCCAGTACTTC.

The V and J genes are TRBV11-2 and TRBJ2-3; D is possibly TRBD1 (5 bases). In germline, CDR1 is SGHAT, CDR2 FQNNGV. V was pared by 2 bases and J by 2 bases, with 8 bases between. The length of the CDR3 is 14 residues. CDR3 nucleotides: TGTGCCAGCAGCTTACAGGGCTCCACAGATACGCAGTATTTT. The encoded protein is CASSLQGSTDTQYF.

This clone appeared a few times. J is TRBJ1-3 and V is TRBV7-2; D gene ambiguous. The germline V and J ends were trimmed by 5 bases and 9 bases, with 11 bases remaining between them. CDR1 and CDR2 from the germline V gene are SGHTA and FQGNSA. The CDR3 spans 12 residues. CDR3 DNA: TGTGCCAGCAGCCCCTACTTAGGCACCATATATTTT. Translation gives CASSPYLGTIYF. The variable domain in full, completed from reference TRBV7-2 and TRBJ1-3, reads GAGVSQSPSNKVTEKGKDVELRCDPISGHTALYWYRQSLGQGLEFLIYFQGNSAPDKSGLPSDRFSAERTGGSVSTLTIQRTQQEDSAVYLCASSPYLGTIYFGEGSWLTVV.

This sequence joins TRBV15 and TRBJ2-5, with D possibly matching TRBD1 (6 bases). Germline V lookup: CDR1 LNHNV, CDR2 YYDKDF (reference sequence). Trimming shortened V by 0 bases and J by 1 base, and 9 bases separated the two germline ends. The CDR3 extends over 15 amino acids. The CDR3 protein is CATSRDRDTQETQYF. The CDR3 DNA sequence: TGTGCCACCAGCAGAGACCGGGACACCCAAGAGACCCAGTACTTC.

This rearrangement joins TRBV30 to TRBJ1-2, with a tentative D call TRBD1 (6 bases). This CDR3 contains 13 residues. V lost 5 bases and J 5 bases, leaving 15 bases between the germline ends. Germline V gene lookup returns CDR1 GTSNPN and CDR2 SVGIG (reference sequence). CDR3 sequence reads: CAWGKDRLYGYTF. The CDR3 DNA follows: TGTGCCTGGGGGAAAGACAGGTTATATGGCTACACCTTC.

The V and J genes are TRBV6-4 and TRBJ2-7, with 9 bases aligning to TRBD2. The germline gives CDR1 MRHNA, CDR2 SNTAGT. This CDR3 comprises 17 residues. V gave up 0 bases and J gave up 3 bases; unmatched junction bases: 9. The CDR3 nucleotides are TGTGCCAGCAGTGACTCTTATATAGGTAGCGGGGGCTACGAGCAGTACTTC. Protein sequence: CASSDSYIGSGGYEQYF.

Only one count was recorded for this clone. The CDR3 coding sequence is TGTGCCAGCAAGCTGACAGAGGCCCTGGGAAAACTGTTTTTT. It encodes CASKLTEALGKLFF. This sequence joins TRBV2 and TRBJ1-4, with a possible D match to TRBD1 (5 bases). This CDR3 has 14 residues. Germline V gene lookup returns CDR1 SNHLY and CDR2 FYNNEI. Trimming stripped 7 bases from V and 10 bases from J, with 19 bases between.

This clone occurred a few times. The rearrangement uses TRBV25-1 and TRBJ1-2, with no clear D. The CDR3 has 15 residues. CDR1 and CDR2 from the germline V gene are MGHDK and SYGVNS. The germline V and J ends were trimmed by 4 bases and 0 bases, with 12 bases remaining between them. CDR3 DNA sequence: TGTGCCAGCAGTGGTCAAAGGGCGACTAACTATGGCTACACCTTC. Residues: CASSGQRATNYGYTF.

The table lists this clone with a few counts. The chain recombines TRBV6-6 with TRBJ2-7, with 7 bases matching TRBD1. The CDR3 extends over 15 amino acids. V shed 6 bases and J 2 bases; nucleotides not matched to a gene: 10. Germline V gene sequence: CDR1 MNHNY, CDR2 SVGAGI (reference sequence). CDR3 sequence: CASSQPGQSAYEQYF. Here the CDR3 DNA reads TGTGCCAGCAGCCAACCGGGACAGTCGGCCTACGAGCAGTACTTC.

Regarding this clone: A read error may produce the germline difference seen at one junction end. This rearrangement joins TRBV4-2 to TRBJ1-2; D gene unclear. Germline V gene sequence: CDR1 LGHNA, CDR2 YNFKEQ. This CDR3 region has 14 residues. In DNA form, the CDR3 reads TGTGCCAGCAGCCAAGGCGGTCAGAACTATGACTACACCTTC. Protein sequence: CASSQGGQNYDYTF.

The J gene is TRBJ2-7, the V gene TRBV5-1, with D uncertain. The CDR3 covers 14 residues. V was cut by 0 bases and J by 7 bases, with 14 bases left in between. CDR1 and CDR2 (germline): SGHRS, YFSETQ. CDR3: CASSLEASVGEQYF. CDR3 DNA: TGCGCCAGCAGCTTGGAAGCCTCCGTGGGGGAGCAGTACTTC.

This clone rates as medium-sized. The CDR3 reads CASSQDTGFQPQHF. CDR3 in DNA: TGTGCCAGCAGCCAAGATACAGGCTTTCAGCCCCAGCATTTT. The chain carries TRBV4-2 and TRBJ1-5, with D tentatively TRBD1 (5 bases). Germline assignment: CDR1 LGHNA and CDR2 YNFKEQ. The length of the CDR3 is 14 residues. Trimming took 0 bases from V and 6 from J, leaving 9 bases between them.

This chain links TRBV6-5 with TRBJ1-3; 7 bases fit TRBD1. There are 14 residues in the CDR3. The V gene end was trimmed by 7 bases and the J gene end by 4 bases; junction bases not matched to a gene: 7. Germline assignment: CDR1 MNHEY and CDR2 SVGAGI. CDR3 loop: CASTTGASGNTIYF. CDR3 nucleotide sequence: TGTGCCAGCACTACAGGGGCCTCGGGAAACACCATATATTTT.

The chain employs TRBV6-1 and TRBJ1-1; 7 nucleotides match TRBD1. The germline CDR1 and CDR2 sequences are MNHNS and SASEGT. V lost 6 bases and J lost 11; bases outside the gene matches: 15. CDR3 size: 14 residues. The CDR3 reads CASSDRGGGLEAFF. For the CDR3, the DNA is TGTGCCAGCAGCGACCGCGGAGGGGGCCTCGAGGCTTTCTTT.

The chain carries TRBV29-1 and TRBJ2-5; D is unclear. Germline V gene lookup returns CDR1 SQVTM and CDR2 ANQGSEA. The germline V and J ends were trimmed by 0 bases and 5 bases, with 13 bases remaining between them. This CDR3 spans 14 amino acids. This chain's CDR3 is CSVEDPGPQETQYF. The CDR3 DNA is TGCAGCGTTGAAGATCCGGGCCCCCAGGAGACCCAGTACTTC.

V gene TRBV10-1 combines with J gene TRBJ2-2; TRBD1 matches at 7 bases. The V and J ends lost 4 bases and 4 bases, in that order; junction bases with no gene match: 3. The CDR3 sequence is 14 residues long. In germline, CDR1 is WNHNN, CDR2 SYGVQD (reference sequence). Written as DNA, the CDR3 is TGCGCCAGCAGTGGACAGGGTCTCACCGGGGAGCTGTTTTTT. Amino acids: CASSGQGLTGELFF.

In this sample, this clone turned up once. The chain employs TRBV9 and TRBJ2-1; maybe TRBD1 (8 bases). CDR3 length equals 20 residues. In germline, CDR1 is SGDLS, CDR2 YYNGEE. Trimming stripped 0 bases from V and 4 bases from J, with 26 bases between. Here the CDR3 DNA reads TGTGCCAGCAGCGTAGGGACAGGGAAGACCCCTCTAGCGGAGTACAATGAGCAGTTCTTC. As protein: CASSVGTGKTPLAEYNEQFF.

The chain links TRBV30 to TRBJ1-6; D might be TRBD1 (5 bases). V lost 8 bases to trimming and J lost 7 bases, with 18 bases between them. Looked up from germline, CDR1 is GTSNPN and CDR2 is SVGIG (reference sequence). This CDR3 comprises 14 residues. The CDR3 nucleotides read TGTGCCCATTCCCGGGGGACGAGGAATTCACCCCTCCACTTT. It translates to CAHSRGTRNSPLHF.

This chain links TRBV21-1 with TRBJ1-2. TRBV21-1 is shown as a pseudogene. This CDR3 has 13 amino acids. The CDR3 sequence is CASSLPNNYGYTF. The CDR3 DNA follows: TGTGCCAGCAGCCTGCCCAATAACTATGGCTACACCTTC.

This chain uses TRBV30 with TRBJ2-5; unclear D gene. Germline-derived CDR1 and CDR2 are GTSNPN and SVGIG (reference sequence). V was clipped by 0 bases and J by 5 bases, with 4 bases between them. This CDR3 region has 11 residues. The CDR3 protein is CAWSVLETQYF. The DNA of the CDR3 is TGTGCCTGGAGTGTACTTGAGACCCAGTACTTC.

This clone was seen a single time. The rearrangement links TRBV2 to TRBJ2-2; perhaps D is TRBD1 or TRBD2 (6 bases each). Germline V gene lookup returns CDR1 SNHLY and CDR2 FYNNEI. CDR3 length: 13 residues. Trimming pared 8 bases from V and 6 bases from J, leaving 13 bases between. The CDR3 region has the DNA TGTGCCAGCGGTTACAGGGAGGCCGGGGAGCTGTTTTTT. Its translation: CASGYREAGELFF.

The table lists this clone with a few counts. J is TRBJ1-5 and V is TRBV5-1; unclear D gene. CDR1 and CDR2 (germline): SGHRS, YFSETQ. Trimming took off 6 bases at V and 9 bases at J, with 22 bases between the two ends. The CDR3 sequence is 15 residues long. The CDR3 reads CASTGKSAGMGPQHF. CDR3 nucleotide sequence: TGCGCCAGCACGGGTAAGAGCGCAGGAATGGGGCCCCAGCATTTT.

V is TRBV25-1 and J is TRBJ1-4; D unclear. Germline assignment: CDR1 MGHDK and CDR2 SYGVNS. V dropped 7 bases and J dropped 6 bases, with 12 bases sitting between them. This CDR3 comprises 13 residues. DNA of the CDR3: TGTGCCAGCAATGGTCAAGGGTATGAAAAACTGTTTTTT. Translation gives CASNGQGYEKLFF.